One and the same sample provided the 2 T cell receptor beta chains below, sequenced in a study of CXCR3-negative and CXCR3-positive naive CD8 T cells (dated by TCRdb to about 2019). TCRdb lists the instrument as NextSeq 550. The Human TCR Profiling Kit (MiLaboratory) was used to prepare UMI-labeled 5' RACE TRB cDNA libraries. TCRdb reprocessed the reads, reporting each CDR3 protein sequence once and no DNA. Per the sample table, the count is roughly 24,000 distinct CDR3 sequences. Around a fifth of the sample is taken by the ten largest. The sequenced sample consisted of memory CD8+ T cells from blood. What the cell subset or site label conveys for this sample: conventional CD8+ memory T cells (TMEM), sorted as controls. The receptors here all came from a human donor in good health. Some clones in this sample may be carry-over from other donors' samples.

V and J are TRBV20-1 and TRBJ2-7; the TRBD2 assignment by TCRdb is unverifiable without DNA. From germline, CDR1 is DFQATT and CDR2 SNEGSKA (reference sequence). CDR3 length: 15 amino acids. This CDR3 is CSATDRDYSAYEQYF.

This chain joins TRBV20-1 and TRBJ2-7; TCRdb designates TRBD2, a call that cannot be tested without DNA. CDR1 and CDR2 from the germline V gene are DFQATT and SNEGSKA (reference sequence). The CDR3 is made up of 16 amino acids. CDR3 in amino acids: CSARELAGAILYEQYF.